This T cell receptor beta chain was obtained from a study of cytomegalovirus exposure and HLA in healthy donors (dated 2017 in TCRdb). A note on the overall study: According to an earlier analysis of 450 to 650 of the donors, about 179 million T cells yielded roughly 110 million unique TCR beta sequences and around 300 Gb of sequence data. In the later analysis, no new phenotypic data were used to find candidate immune exposures; instead, reliance was placed on TCR beta sequences and their occurrence across donors. Four to six DR-DQ haplotypes were handled as single units for association and clustering, since linkage in the cohort was strong. The study combined high-throughput TCR immunosequencing, statistical association of individual TCRs with disease status, and machine learning to predict cytomegalovirus infection status. An early release covering over 500 HLA-typed donors comprised approximately 290 gigabases of sequencing data and 85 million or so unique TCR sequences. Every repertoire in the discovery cohort had been generated on one and the same sequencing platform. In addition to the first cohort of approximately 650 subjects, a separate validation cohort of approximately 130 different subjects was used. A later analysis re-examined previously published TCR beta repertoires from 600 to 700 donors and added high-resolution HLA genotyping to investigate patterns of TCR occurrence. Using immunosequencing, the study profiled T cell repertoires from about 620 subjects and related those repertoires to cytomegalovirus serostatus. The study was designed to test whether signatures of past pathogen exposure could be identified by cataloging public T cell receptors. In a later genetic analysis, genome-wide SNP genotypes for about three fifths of the roughly 670 donors were used, and that subset was treated as a discovery cohort. The number of typed donors differed by locus: about 620-640 for A, B, C, DRB1 and DQB1; approximately 520 for DQA1; 606 for DPA1; and roughly 470 for DPB1. Across around 400 genotyped donors of the cohort, an average of roughly 250,000 unique TCR beta nucleotide sequences per donor were sequenced, and around 19% of those sequences were non-productive. An earlier analysis of around 540 of the donors applied high-throughput TCR beta sequencing to assess whether each TCR beta V gene segment acted as functional or pseudogenic. Of the approximately 400 genotyped donors, over 70% fell in the genetic ancestry cluster associated with self-reported Caucasian donors. Donor age, sex, ethnicity and CMV serostatus were compiled alongside the repertoire data. HLA typing covered class I and class II loci at four-digit resolution.

The cohort comprised 550 to 700 healthy bone marrow donors. At the time of sampling, every cohort member was nominally healthy, though immune exposures that went unrecorded were likely present. The donor tested CMV seronegative and was one of the 352 seronegative cohort members. Each donor provided a peripheral blood sample, and peripheral blood mononuclear cells were used for TCR beta sequencing. Genomic DNA extraction from the blood cell samples was performed with the Qiagen DNeasy Blood Extraction Kit. The library came from the immunoSEQ multiplex PCR assay. For the multiplex PCR, a mixture combining 60 forward primers for TCR Vbeta segments and 13 reverse primers for TCR Jbeta segments was used. The CDR3 region of rearranged TCR beta genes was amplified from genomic DNA with a multiplex PCR assay. On the Illumina HiSeq System, the amplified TCR beta libraries were sequenced as 87-base-pair reads. On the study's bioinformatics: Across the 600 to 700 repertoires, a later analysis counted approximately 75 million unique TCR beta chains, 9.5 million to 13 million of which were shared by at least two donors. Raw reads were error-corrected and collapsed into unique sequences with a nearest-neighbor algorithm that merged closely related sequences to remove PCR and sequencing errors. To assign V, D and J gene segments, CDR3 sequences were aligned to IMGT reference sequences. For a sequence to be retained, at least a six-nucleotide match to both a V gene segment and a J gene segment was required. Rearrangements were classified as productive when the CDR3 lacked stop codons and remained in frame with V and J, and all other rearrangements were classified as non-productive. CDR3 was defined according to IMGT convention as the region running from the second conserved V-encoded cysteine to the conserved J-encoded phenylalanine. The earlier analysis of some 550 of the donors excluded any sequence lacking an unambiguous match to a single V gene segment. In an earlier analysis of a few hundred of the donors, V segments were called functional above 56.7% productive rearrangements and were called segregating when the between-donor standard deviation exceeded 5%. To diagnose cytomegalovirus status from the catalog of TCR beta chain sequences, a statistical classification framework was built. V and J gene assignment, in a later analysis, came from comparing TCR nucleotide sequences with IMGT/GENE-DB human TR gene sequences. A later analysis assigned CDR3 sequences and most-parsimonious VDJ recombination scenarios with the TCRdist pipeline. In a later analysis, every TCR beta chain was defined by the combination of its CDR3 amino acid sequence and its V-gene family, and reads without a unique V-gene family were dropped. In a later analysis, around 650 highly shared, low-generation-probability nucleotide sequences were removed to address suspected cross-contamination and a sequencing artifact. A later analysis calculated a clonal expansion index for each public chain from normalized within-repertoire ranks of inferred template counts. In a later analysis, generation probabilities were computed with a VDJ recombination model fitted to out-of-frame rearrangements, and the resulting probabilities were checked against IGoR. Hypergeometric tests were used in a later analysis to score TCR-TCR, TCR-HLA and TCR-CMV co-occurrence, with a repertoire-size bias correction applied to the TCR pairs. In a later analysis, false discovery rates were estimated by permuting HLA or CMV assignments 20 times. In a later analysis, co-occurring TCRs were grouped using DBSCAN, and TCRdist sequence similarity was added for clustering within HLA-allele-positive subsets. Co-occurrence clustering excluded repertoires with fewer than 30,000 or more than 120,000 public chains, plus five with anomalous nucleotide sharing. TCRdb obtained this table from immuneACCESS and retained in-frame rearrangements with V and J assigned. These tables miss some clones; where compared with another copy, unresolved V genes account for less than half of the shortfall, and the remainder is unexplained. D and trimming were read from the DNA, whereas the V and J calls and clone size are those reported in that table. For this sample the table gives some 150,000 clones, of which more than 75% were detected only once. The ten largest clones take up more than 2% of the sample.

About this clone: Its binding antigen is unknown. No qualities accompany the bases; no much larger clone lies one base away.

Based on the germline V gene, the CDR1 and CDR2 sequences are SGHTA and FQGNSA. The CDR3 has 16 amino acids, counting the end cysteine and phenylalanine. The sequence is cut down to CDR3 DNA, 48 bases in frame from base 1. V was cut back by 1 base and J by 8 bases, leaving a gap of 19 bases between them. What the study reported, not specific to this receptor: In an earlier analysis of fewer than 750 of the donors, most TCR beta V segments were observed in productive rearrangements about 87% or about 30% of the time, broadly matching IMGT annotations. Several of the top co-occurrence clusters appeared to be linked to parvovirus B19, influenza, CMV and Epstein-Barr virus, according to a later analysis. A later genetic analysis associated a missense DCLRE1C variant with V-gene and J-gene trimming of TCR beta chains, and an independent cohort replicated the association. The authors suggested that the approach could potentially be extended to other disease states and immunological phenotypes. Cytomegalovirus status was reported to be diagnosed by the classifier with high specificity and sensitivity in both the original and validation cohorts. Presence/absence analyses assumed roughly uniform sequencing depth across donors, an assumption that may not hold. A further reported finding was that TCR beta sequences accurately predicted the HLA-A and HLA-B alleles for most subjects in the first cohort. In a later analysis, HLA-associated TCR beta chains showed more clonal expansion and lower generation probabilities than non-associated chains that were equally common. Because some donors lacked HLA typing at each locus, the association tests relied only on the typed subset. At a false discovery rate of 0.05, a later analysis linked fewer than 20,000 TCR beta sequences to specific HLA alleles. Immune exposure information for the cohort was limited to CMV serostatus. In a later analysis, most CMV-associated TCR beta chains were found to appear HLA-restricted, with HLA associations seemingly driven largely by CMV exposure. The study listed 150 to 200 TCR beta chains as associated with cytomegalovirus. In vitro tests confirmed that a few of the cytomegalovirus-associated TCR beta chains recognize cytomegalovirus antigens. Over 15 rarely observed V segments, including chromosome 9 orphons, were excluded from the earlier analysis of approximately 500 of the donors because counts were too low. A cluster of highly shared sequence variants was judged likely to represent a technical artifact of the sequencing pipeline. In this cohort, only TCR beta chains were sequenced, and detectable features were limited by the absence of alpha or paired-chain data. Because the 87-base-pair reads could not distinguish some IMGT-functional V segments, including TRBV6-2 and TRBV6-3, those segments were excluded. A later analysis found that TCR association rates varied across HLA loci, with DRB1 alleles showing the most associated TCRs and HLA-C alleles the fewest. Most TCR sequences were observed very rarely across donors, whereas some public TCRs were present in many individuals. In a later genetic analysis, fewer N-insertions in productive TCRs were reported among donors in an Asian-associated ancestry cluster than the roughly 700-donor mean. Correlated functional status among segregating V segments might reflect linkage disequilibrium, but an unknown experimental factor could not be ruled out. When HLA alleles, especially DR and DQ, strongly co-occurred, TCR associations were difficult to assign to individual alleles.

The sample taken for sequencing was PBMCs. The chain links TRBV7-2 with TRBJ2-3; TRBD2 is perhaps the D gene, given 6 matching bases. The receptor was isolated from a woman younger than 35 in good health and CMV-seronegative. The DNA sequence follows: TGTGCCAGCAGCTTAGGGTCCGGGAGACCCGACGTTACGCAGTATTTT. Its translation reads: CASSLGSGRPDVTQYF. Supplemented by the reference TRBV7-2 and TRBJ2-3 proteins around the CDR3, the complete variable domain is GAGVSQSPSNKVTEKGKDVELRCDPISGHTALYWYRQSLGQGLEFLIYFQGNSAPDKSGLPSDRFSAERTGGSVSTLTIQRTQQEDSAVYLCASSLGSGRPDVTQYFGPGTRLTVL.